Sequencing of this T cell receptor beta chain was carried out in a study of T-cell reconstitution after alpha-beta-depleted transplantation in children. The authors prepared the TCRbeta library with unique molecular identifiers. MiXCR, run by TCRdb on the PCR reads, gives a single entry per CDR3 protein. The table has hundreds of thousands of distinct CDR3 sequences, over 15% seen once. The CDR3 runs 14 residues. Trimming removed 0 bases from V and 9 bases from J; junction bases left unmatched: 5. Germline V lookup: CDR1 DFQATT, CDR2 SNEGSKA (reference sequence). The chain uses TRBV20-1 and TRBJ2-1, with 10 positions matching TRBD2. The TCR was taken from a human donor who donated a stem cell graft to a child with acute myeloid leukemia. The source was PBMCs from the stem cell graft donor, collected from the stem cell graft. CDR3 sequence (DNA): TGCAGTGCTAGAGATATAGCGGGGGGCGGTGAGCAGTTCTTC. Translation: CSARDIAGGGEQFF.